These 22 T cell receptor beta chains came from one sample sequenced in a study of T cell repertoires in cytomegalovirus infection. TCRdb used MiXCR to reprocess the reads, holding one entry per CDR3 protein. The sample includes more than 75,000 distinct CDR3 sequences, about 31% of them seen just once. Their antigens remain unidentified. The sample here was CD8+ T cells from cultured PBMCs, taken from culture after CMV antigen stimulation. These receptors were taken from a human donor in good health (CMV status not recorded). Some clones in this sample may be carry-over from other donors' samples.

This chain uses TRBV27 with TRBJ1-1; no definite D call. The CDR3 totals 11 residues. V gave up 0 bases and J gave up 8 bases, with 4 bases separating them. Germline V lookup: CDR1 MNHEY, CDR2 SMNVEV (reference sequence). CDR3 sequence (DNA): TGTGCCAGCAGTTTATCGGGGGAAGCTTTCTTT. Translated: CASSLSGEAFF.

In its sample, this clonotype was seen a few times. The rearrangement links TRBV10-3 to TRBJ1-2; no definite D call. Trimming cost V 4 bases and J 1 base, with 16 bases left between them. The CDR3 contains 16 residues. Looked up from germline, CDR1 is ENHRY and CDR2 is SYGVKD. CDR3 DNA: TGTGCCATCAGTGCGAACTCGGGTTCATATAACTATGGCTACACCTTC. Translating gives CAISANSGSYNYGYTF.

This clonotype was observed once. A read error is likely, as this CDR3 ends without the conserved phenylalanine or tryptophan. The DNA is left out, because the CDR3 cannot be placed on it with certainty; the CDR3 is given as TCRdb lists it. The V call is TRBV24-1, the J call TRBJ2-1; the table assigns TRBD1, which was not confirmed against the DNA. The CDR3 has 12 amino acids, counting both end residues. CDR1 and CDR2 (germline): KGHDR, SFDVKD. CDR3 loop: CATSDPGTGEFL.

The table lists this clonotype with a few counts. The V call is TRBV15, the J call TRBJ2-1, with D maybe TRBD2 (5 bases). The germline V and J ends were trimmed by 2 bases and 0 bases, with 11 bases remaining between them. The CDR3 runs 16 residues. CDR1 LNHNV and CDR2 YYDKDF come from the germline V gene (reference sequence). In DNA form, the CDR3 reads TGTGCCACCAGCAGAACCGGACTCAGCTCCTACAATGAGCAGTTCTTC. Residues: CATSRTGLSSYNEQFF.

This clonotype was seen ten or more times. The chain is built from TRBV7-9 and TRBJ2-7, with D unclear. The CDR3 runs 13 residues. The germline V gene encodes CDR1 SEHNR and CDR2 FQNEAQ (reference sequence). Trimming took off 0 bases at V and 7 bases at J, with 10 bases between the two ends. The CDR3 protein is CASSLAAAREQYF. The DNA of the CDR3 is TGTGCCAGCAGCTTAGCTGCGGCAAGGGAGCAGTACTTC.

This clonotype was found a few times. The chain links TRBV24-1 to TRBJ1-5, with a tentative D call TRBD1 (6 bases). The germline V and J ends were trimmed by 5 bases and 7 bases, with 11 bases remaining between them. Germline loops: CDR1 KGHDR, CDR2 SFDVKD. This CDR3 has 13 amino acids. CDR3 loop: CATSAGGSQPQHF. CDR3 coding DNA: TGTGCCACCAGTGCTGGGGGCAGCCAGCCCCAGCATTTT.

This clonotype came up a few times. The chain couples TRBV2 to TRBJ2-7; 8 nucleotides match TRBD1. Trimming removed 6 bases from V and 3 bases from J; junction bases left unmatched: 7. The CDR3 consists of 14 residues. Per the germline V gene, CDR1 is SNHLY and CDR2 is FYNNEI. The CDR3 protein is CASRPGQAVYEQYF. The CDR3 region has the DNA TGTGCCAGCAGACCGGGACAGGCGGTCTACGAGCAGTACTTC.

This clonotype was seen repeatedly, ten times or more. This rearrangement joins TRBV27 to TRBJ2-1; TRBD2 is a possible D gene (6 bases). V was pared by 3 bases and J by 4 bases, with 19 bases between. There are 17 residues in the CDR3. From germline, CDR1 is MNHEY and CDR2 SMNVEV (reference sequence). Written as DNA, the CDR3 is TGTGCCAGCAGTTTGGTTCCCGGGGGAGGTCCGTACAATGAGCAGTTCTTC. As protein: CASSLVPGGGPYNEQFF.

This clonotype was observed many times. The gene calls are TRBV19 and TRBJ1-1; D unclear. The germline V gene encodes CDR1 LNHDA and CDR2 SQIVND (reference sequence). The CDR3 runs to 14 residues. V lost 1 base and J lost 0, with 6 bases in between. In DNA, the CDR3 is TGTGCCAGTAGTATAGGACCGATGAACACTGAAGCTTTCTTT. Amino acids: CASSIGPMNTEAFF.

V gene TRBV7-1 combines with J gene TRBJ2-3; 10 positions agree with TRBD2. TRBV7-1 is an ORF; its function is uncertain. This CDR3 is built from 16 residues. V was clipped by 3 bases and J by 3 bases; unmatched bases: 6. Here the CDR3 DNA reads TGTGCCAGCAGCTCGGGACTAGCGCCTCAAACAGATACGCAGTATTTT. Translating gives CASSSGLAPQTDTQYF.

This clonotype was seen more than once but under ten times. This chain connects TRBV7-6 to TRBJ2-1; the match to TRBD2 covers 10 bases. The CDR3 has 15 residues. The J segment lost 4 bases and the V segment lost 4 bases, leaving 4 bases of the junction unmatched. Germline-derived CDR1 and CDR2 are SGHVS and FNYEAQ. CDR3 sequence: CASSSLAGLYNEQFF. CDR3 DNA sequence: TGTGCCAGCAGCTCACTAGCGGGGTTGTACAATGAGCAGTTCTTC.

This chain joins TRBV19 and TRBJ1-2; no firm D call. Germline CDR1 is LNHDA and CDR2 is SQIVND (reference sequence). The CDR3 totals 13 residues. Trimming stripped 0 bases from V and 8 bases from J, with 10 bases between. CDR3 sequence reads: CASSIDRPGGYTF. In DNA form, the CDR3 reads TGTGCCAGTAGTATAGACCGGCCCGGGGGCTACACCTTC.

This clonotype was recorded a few times. The chain carries TRBV11-2 and TRBJ2-3; D gene unclear. The germline gives CDR1 SGHAT, CDR2 FQNNGV. The CDR3 sequence is 15 residues long. V was clipped by 3 bases and J by 3 bases, with 13 bases between them. CDR3 in amino acids: CASSLDVFSTDTQYF. The DNA of the CDR3 is TGTGCCAGCAGCTTGGACGTCTTCTCAACAGATACGCAGTATTTT. The full variable domain, with the rest looked up from reference TRBV11-2 and TRBJ2-3, is EAGVAQSPRYKIIEKRQSVAFWCNPISGHATLYWYQQILGQGPKLLIQFQNNGVVDDSQLPKDRFSAERLKGVDSTLKIQPAKLEDSAVYLCASSLDVFSTDTQYFGPGTRLTVL.

The chain employs TRBV4-1 and TRBJ2-7; D possibly corresponds to TRBD1 (6 bases). V gave up 1 base and J gave up 0 bases, with 13 bases separating them. The CDR3 totals 16 residues. The germline gives CDR1 MGHRA, CDR2 YSYEKL. CDR3 nucleotide sequence: TGCGCCAGCAGCCAAGCGCCCGGGACATACTCCTACGAGCAGTACTTC. It encodes CASSQAPGTYSYEQYF.

The table lists this clonotype with many counts. J is TRBJ1-2 and V is TRBV18; no definite D call. Germline V gene sequence: CDR1 KGHSH, CDR2 LQKENI. The CDR3 loop spans 13 amino acids. V lost 3 bases and J 4 bases, leaving 9 bases between the germline ends. As DNA, the CDR3 is TGTGCCAGCTCACCCGGGGTCGGCTATGGCTACACCTTC. Translating gives CASSPGVGYGYTF.

This clonotype has a handful of counts. This chain links TRBV7-6 with TRBJ1-5, with 7 bases identical to TRBD1. This CDR3 has 14 residues. Germline-derived CDR1 and CDR2 are SGHVS and FNYEAQ. V lost 5 bases and J lost 7; bases outside the gene matches: 8. The CDR3 DNA follows: TGTGCCAGCAGCCCATATCAGGGGGAGCAGCCCCAGCATTTT. Translated: CASSPYQGEQPQHF.

The rearrangement links TRBV25-1 to TRBJ2-5, with D perhaps matching TRBD1 (6 bases). The CDR3 runs 12 residues. CDR1 MGHDK and CDR2 SYGVNS come from the germline V gene. V lost 8 bases and J lost 6, with 13 bases in between. CDR3: CASQGSLKTQYF. The DNA of the CDR3 is TGTGCCAGCCAGGGGAGTTTAAAGACCCAGTACTTC.

This clonotype appeared many times. The gene calls are TRBV5-4 and TRBJ1-1; TRBD1 agrees at 8 bases. The CDR3 has 15 amino acids. Germline V gene lookup returns CDR1 SGHNT and CDR2 YYREEE (reference sequence). V lost 4 bases, J lost 2 bases, and 7 bases stayed unmatched. The CDR3 sequence is CASSQTGTGNTEAFF. The CDR3 nucleotides are TGTGCCAGCAGCCAAACCGGGACAGGCAACACTGAAGCTTTCTTT.

In this sample, this clonotype turned up once. CDR3 bases: TGTGCCAGCAGTGGGACAGGGGGCTCGGCAGATACGCAGTATTTT. Protein: CASSGTGGSADTQYF. The chain links TRBV2 to TRBJ2-3; 11 nucleotides agree with TRBD1. V was clipped by 4 bases and J by 4 bases; unmatched bases: 4. CDR3 length: 15 amino acids. Germline loops: CDR1 SNHLY, CDR2 FYNNEI. The full variable domain, rest sourced from reference TRBV2 and TRBJ2-3, is EPEVTQTPSHQVTQMGQEVILRCVPISNHLYFYWYRQILGQKVEFLVSFYNNEISEKSEIFDDQFSVERPDGSNFTLKIRSTKLEDSAMYFCASSGTGGSADTQYFGPGTRLTVL.

This chain joins TRBV15 and TRBJ2-7; TRBD2 is a possible D gene (5 bases). The V and J ends lost 5 bases and 4 bases respectively, with 18 bases between them. This CDR3 comprises 15 residues. Germline V gene data show CDR1 as LNHNV and CDR2 as YYDKDF (reference sequence). CDR3 sequence reads: CATSDRAGNRYEQYF. As DNA, the CDR3 is TGTGCCACCAGCGACCGGGCCGGGAATCGTTACGAGCAGTACTTC.

This clonotype was counted ten times or more. J is TRBJ2-1 and V is TRBV6-5, with D tentatively TRBD2 (5 bases). V shed 2 bases and J shed 8 bases, with 13 bases lying between them. Germline CDR1 is MNHEY and CDR2 is SVGAGI. The CDR3 contains 14 residues. The CDR3 DNA reads TGTGCCAGCAGTTACGGGAGTGGAGGTGATGAGCAGTTCTTC. Protein sequence: CASSYGSGGDEQFF.

The CDR3 loop reads CASSKRGEYELWDYTF. CDR3 DNA: TGTGCCAGCAGTAAGCGAGGGGAATACGAACTCTGGGACTACACCTTC. The rearrangement links TRBV6-5 to TRBJ1-2, with a tentative D call TRBD1 (5 bases). The CDR3 covers 16 residues. The V and J ends lost 5 bases and 10 bases respectively, with 26 bases between them. Germline CDR1 is MNHEY and CDR2 is SVGAGI.